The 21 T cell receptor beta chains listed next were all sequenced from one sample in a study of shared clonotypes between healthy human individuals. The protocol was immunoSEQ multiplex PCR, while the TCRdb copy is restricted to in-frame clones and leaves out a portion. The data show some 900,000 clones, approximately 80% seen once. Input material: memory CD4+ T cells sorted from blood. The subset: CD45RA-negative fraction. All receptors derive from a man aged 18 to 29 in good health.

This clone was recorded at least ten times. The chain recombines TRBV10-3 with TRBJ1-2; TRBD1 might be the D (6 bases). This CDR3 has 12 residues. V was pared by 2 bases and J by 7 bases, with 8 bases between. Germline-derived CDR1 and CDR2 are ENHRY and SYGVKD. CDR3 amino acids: CAISETGPGYTF. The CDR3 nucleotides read TGTGCCATCAGTGAGACAGGGCCTGGCTACACCTTC.

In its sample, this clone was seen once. The CDR3 DNA sequence: TGTGCCAGCAGTGCAACCGGGCGGGGGTTCAGCACAGATACGCAGTATTTT. Translation gives CASSATGRGFSTDTQYF. V is TRBV25-1 and J is TRBJ2-3, with TRBD2 matching 7 bases. Looked up from germline, CDR1 is MGHDK and CDR2 is SYGVNS. The ends lost 4 bases at V and 0 bases at J; junction bases unmatched: 10. The CDR3 covers 17 residues.

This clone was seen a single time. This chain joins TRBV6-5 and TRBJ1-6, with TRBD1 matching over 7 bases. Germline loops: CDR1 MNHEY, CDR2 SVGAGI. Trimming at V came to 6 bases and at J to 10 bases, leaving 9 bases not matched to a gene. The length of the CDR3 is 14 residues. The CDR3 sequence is CASSTTGEGSPLHF. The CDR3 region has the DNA TGTGCCAGCAGCACTACAGGGGAGGGATCACCCCTCCACTTT.

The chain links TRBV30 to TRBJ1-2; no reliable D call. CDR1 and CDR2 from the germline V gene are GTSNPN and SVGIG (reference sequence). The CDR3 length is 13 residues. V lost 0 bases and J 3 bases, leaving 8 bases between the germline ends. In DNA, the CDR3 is TGTGCCTGGAGTGTTGGTGAACACTATGGCTACACCTTC. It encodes CAWSVGEHYGYTF.

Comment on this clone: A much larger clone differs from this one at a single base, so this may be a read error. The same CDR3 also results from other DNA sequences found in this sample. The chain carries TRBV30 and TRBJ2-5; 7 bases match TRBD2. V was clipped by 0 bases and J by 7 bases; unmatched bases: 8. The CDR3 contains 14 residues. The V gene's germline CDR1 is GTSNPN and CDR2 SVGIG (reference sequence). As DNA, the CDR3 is TGTGCCTGGAGTGTACGGGGAGGGGCAGGGACCCAGTACTTC. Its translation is CAWSVRGGAGTQYF.

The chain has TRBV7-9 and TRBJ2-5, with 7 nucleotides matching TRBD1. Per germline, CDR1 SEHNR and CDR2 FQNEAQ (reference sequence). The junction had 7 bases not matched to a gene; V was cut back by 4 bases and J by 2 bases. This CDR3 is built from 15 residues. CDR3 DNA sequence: TGTGCCAGCAGCTCCCAGGGGACAGCACAAGAGACCCAGTACTTC. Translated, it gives CASSSQGTAQETQYF. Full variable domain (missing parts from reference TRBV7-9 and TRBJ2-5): DTGVSQNPRHKITKRGQNVTFRCDPISEHNRLYWYRQTLGQGPEFLTYFQNEAQLEKSRLLSDRFSAERPKGSFSTLEIQRTEQGDSAMYLCASSSQGTAQETQYFGPGTRLLVL.

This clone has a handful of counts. The CDR3 nucleotides read TGTGCCAGCAGTTCCTATTTCACAGATACGCAGTATTTT. It yields the protein CASSSYFTDTQYF. The gene calls are TRBV6-6 and TRBJ2-3, with D unclear. This CDR3 region has 13 residues. Germline CDR1 MNHNY, CDR2 SVGAGI (reference sequence). Trimming pared 4 bases from V and 2 bases from J, leaving 7 bases between.

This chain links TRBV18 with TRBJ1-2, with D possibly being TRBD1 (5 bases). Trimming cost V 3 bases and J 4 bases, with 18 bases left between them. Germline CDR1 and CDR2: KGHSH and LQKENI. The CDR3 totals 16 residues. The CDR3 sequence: CASSPTGGTGGYGYTF. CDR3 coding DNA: TGTGCCAGCTCACCCACGGGGGGGACCGGGGGCTATGGCTACACCTTC. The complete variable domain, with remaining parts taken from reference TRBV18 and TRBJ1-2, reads NAGVMQNPRHLVRRRGQEARLRCSPMKGHSHVYWYRQLPEEGLKFMVYLQKENIIDESGMPKERFSAEFPKEGPSILRIQQVVRGDSAAYFCASSPTGGTGGYGYTFGSGTRLTVV.

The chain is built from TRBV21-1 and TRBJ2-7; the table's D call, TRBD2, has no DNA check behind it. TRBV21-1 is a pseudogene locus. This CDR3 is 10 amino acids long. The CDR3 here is CASHSREQYF. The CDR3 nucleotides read TGTGCCAGCCACTCTCGCGAGCAGTACTTC.

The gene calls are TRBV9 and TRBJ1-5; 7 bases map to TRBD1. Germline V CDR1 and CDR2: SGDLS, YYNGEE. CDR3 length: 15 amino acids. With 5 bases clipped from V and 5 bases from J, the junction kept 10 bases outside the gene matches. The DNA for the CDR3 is TGTGCCAGCAGTGCCGATGACAGGGAGGATCAGCCCCAGCATTTT. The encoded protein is CASSADDREDQPQHF.

The CDR3: CASSQTLGVAGNTIYF. The CDR3 DNA sequence: TGTGCCAGCAGCCAGACCTTGGGGGTCGCTGGAAACACCATATATTTT. The chain is built from TRBV14 and TRBJ1-3; a possible D gene is TRBD1 (5 bases). Germline CDR1 is SGHDN and CDR2 is FVKESK. V was clipped by 3 bases and J by 2 bases, with 14 bases between them. This CDR3 comprises 16 residues. The whole variable domain, remainder taken from reference TRBV14 and TRBJ1-3, is EAGVTQFPSHSVIEKGQTVTLRCDPISGHDNLYWYRRVMGKEIKFLLHFVKESKQDESGMPNNRFLAERTGGTYSTLKVQPAELEDSGVYFCASSQTLGVAGNTIYFGEGSWLTVV.

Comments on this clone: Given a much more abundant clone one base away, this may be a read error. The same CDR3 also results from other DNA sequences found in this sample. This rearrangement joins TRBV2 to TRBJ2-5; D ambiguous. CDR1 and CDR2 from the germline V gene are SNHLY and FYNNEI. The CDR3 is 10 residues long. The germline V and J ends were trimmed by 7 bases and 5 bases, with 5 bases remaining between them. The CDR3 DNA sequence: TGTGCCAGCAACCGGGAGACCCAGTACTTC. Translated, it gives CASNRETQYF.

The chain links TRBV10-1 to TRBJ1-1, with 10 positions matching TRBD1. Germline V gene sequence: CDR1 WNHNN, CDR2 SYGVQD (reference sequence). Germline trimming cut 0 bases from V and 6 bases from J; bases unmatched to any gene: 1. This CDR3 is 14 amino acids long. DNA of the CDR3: TGCGCCAGCAGTGAGTCGGGGACAGGGGCTGAAGCTTTCTTT. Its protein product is CASSESGTGAEAFF.

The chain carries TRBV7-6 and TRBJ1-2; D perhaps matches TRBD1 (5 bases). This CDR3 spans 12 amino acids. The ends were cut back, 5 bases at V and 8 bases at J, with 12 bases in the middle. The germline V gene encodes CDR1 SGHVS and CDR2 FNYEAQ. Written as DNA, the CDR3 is TGTGCCAGCAGCCCTGGGGGGGGAGGCTACACCTTC. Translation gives CASSPGGGGYTF.

CDR3 in DNA: TGTGCCAGCAGCCTGACAGGAGGGGCCGGGGTGCAGTACTTC. Its translation is CASSLTGGAGVQYF. This chain links TRBV7-9 with TRBJ2-7; D possibly uses TRBD1 or TRBD2 (6 bases each). The CDR3 is made up of 14 amino acids. Germline CDR1 SEHNR, CDR2 FQNEAQ (reference sequence). V dropped 5 bases and J dropped 9 bases, with 20 bases sitting between them.

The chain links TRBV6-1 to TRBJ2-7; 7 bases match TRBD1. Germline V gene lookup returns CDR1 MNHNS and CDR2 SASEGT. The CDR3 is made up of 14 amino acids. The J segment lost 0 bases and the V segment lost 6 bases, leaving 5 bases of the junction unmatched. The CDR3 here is CASSLGQVSYEQYF. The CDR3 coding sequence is TGTGCCAGCAGCCTAGGACAGGTCTCCTACGAGCAGTACTTC.

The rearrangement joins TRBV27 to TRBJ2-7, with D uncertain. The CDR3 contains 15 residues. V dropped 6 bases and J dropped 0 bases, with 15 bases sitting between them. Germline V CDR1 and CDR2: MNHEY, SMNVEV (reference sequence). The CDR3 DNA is TGTGCCAGCAGGTCAGGTCCATTAAGCTCCTACGAGCAGTACTTC. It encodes CASRSGPLSSYEQYF.

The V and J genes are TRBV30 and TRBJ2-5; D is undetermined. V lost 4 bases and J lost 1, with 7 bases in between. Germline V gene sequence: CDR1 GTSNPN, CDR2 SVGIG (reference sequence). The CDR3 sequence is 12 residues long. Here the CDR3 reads CAWTPIQETQYF. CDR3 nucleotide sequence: TGTGCCTGGACCCCCATCCAAGAGACCCAGTACTTC.

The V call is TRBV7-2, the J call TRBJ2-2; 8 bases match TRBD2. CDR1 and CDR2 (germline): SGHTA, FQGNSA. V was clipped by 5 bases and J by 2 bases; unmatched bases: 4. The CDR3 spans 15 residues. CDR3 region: CASSPTSGNTGELFF. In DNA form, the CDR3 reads TGTGCCAGCAGCCCCACTAGCGGAAACACCGGGGAGCTGTTTTTT.

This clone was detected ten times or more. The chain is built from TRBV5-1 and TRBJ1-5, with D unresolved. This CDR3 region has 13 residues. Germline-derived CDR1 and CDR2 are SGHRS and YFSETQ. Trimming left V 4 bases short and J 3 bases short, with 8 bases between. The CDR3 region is CASSREPNQPQHF. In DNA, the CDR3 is TGCGCCAGCAGCCGCGAACCCAATCAGCCCCAGCATTTT.

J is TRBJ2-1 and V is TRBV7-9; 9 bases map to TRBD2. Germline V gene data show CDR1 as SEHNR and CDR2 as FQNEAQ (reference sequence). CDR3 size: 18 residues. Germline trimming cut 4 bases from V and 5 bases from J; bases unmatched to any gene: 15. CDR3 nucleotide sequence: TGTGCCAGCAGCTCATCCCCCCGGCCTAGCGGGATTAACAATGAGCAGTTCTTC. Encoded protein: CASSSSPRPSGINNEQFF.